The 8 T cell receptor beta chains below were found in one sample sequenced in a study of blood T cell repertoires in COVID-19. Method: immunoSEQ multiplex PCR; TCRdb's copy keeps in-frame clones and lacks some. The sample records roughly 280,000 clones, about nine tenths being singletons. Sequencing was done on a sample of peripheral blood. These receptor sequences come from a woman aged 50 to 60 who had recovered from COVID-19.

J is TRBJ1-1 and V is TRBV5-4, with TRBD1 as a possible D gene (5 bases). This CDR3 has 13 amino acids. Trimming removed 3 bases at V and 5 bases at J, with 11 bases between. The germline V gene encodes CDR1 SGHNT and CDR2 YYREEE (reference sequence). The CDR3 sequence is CASSWLGQTEAFF. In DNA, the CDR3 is TGTGCCAGCAGCTGGTTGGGGCAGACTGAAGCTTTCTTT.

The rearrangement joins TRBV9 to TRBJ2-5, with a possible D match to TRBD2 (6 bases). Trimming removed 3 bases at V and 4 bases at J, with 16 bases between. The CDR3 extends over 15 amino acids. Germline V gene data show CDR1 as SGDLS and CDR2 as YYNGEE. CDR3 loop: CASSGGTLGRETQYF. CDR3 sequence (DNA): TGTGCCAGCAGCGGCGGGACGCTCGGAAGAGAGACCCAGTACTTC.

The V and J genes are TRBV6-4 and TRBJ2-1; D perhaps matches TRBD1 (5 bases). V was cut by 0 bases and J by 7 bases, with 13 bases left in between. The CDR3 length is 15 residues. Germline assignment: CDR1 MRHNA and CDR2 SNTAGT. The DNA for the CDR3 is TGTGCCAGCAGTGACTCTATAGGACATTCGAATGAGCAGTTCTTC. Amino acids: CASSDSIGHSNEQFF.

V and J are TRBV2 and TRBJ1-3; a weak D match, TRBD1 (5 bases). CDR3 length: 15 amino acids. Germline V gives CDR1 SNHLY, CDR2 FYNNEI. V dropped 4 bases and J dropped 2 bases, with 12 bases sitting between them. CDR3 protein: CASSAGGSTGNTIYF. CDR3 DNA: TGTGCCAGCAGTGCTGGGGGGTCCACTGGAAACACCATATATTTT.

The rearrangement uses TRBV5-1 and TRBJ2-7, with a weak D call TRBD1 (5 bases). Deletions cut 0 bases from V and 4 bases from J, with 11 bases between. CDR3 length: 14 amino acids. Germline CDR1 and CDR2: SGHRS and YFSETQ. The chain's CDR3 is CASSLVGVGYEQYF. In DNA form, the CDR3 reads TGCGCCAGCAGCTTGGTAGGGGTTGGTTACGAGCAGTACTTC.

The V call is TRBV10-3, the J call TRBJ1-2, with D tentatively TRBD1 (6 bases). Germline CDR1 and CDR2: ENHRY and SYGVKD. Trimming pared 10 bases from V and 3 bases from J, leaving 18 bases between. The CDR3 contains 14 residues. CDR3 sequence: CATGGGTGYYGYTF. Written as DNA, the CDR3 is TGTGCCACCGGGGGGGGAACAGGGTACTATGGCTACACCTTC.

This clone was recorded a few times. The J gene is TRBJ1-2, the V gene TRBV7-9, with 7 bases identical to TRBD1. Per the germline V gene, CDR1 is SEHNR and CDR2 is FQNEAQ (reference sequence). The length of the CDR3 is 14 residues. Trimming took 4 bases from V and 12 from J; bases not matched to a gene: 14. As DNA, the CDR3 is TGTGCCAGCAGCTCAATGTTCCGAGACAGGGAAAACACCTTC. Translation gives CASSSMFRDRENTF.

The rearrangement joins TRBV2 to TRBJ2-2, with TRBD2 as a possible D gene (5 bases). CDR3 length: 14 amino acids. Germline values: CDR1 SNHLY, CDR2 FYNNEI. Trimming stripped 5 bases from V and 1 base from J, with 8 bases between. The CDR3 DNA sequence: TGTGCCAGCAGTCGGGGTTGGAACACCGGGGAGCTGTTTTTT. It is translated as CASSRGWNTGELFF.